This T cell receptor (beta chain) was identified during a study of blood T cell repertoires in COVID-19. Study in general: Acute and convalescent COVID-19 specimens originated in the United States, Italy and Spain. T cells, B-cell-depleted T cells, or PBMCs provided the cDNA or gDNA that served as material.

V lost 1 base and J 0 bases, leaving 21 bases between the germline ends. This CDR3 has 19 residues. CDR1 is KGHSH, CDR2 LQKENI, per germline. In the study's own analysis: Nucleated cell number was recorded as an estimate derived from reference gene primer amplification. The table came from immunoSEQ multiplex PCR; TCRdb's copy has only in-frame clones and leaves some out. V, J and clone size are taken as reported in that table, and D and trimming were inferred from the DNA itself. The data hold around 110,000 clones, with over 60% observed a single time. The sequenced sample consisted of peripheral blood. This sequence joins TRBV18 and TRBJ1-1, with a possible D match to TRBD1 (6 bases). This TCR came from a man aged 65 to 79 with acute or convalescent COVID-19. CDR3 region: CASSPRPRTALTMNTEAFF. CDR3 bases: TGTGCCAGCTCACCACGCCCAAGGACAGCGCTCACGATGAACACTGAAGCTTTCTTT.